These 29 T cell receptor beta chains share one sample of origin, sequenced in a study of blood T cells in healthy people across ages. The second PCR ran about 6 to 11 cycles with a sample-barcoded 5' primer and J-beta primers. Each CDR3 protein is one row after TCRdb ran MiXCR on the 5' RACE reads. This sample has some 1.8 million distinct CDR3 sequences, with approximately 39% found just once. What was sequenced was blood. The source of these receptors is a human donor in good health.

J is TRBJ2-3 and V is TRBV4-2; either TRBD1 or TRBD2 may supply D (5 bases each). The CDR3 has 17 amino acids. Trimming left V 0 bases short and J 0 bases short, with 13 bases between. The germline gives CDR1 LGHNA, CDR2 YNFKEQ. The CDR3 region is CASSQDGQGDSTDTQYF. The CDR3, as DNA: TGTGCCAGCAGCCAAGATGGCCAAGGGGACAGCACAGATACGCAGTATTTT.

The J gene is TRBJ2-2, the V gene TRBV20-1; D might be TRBD2 (6 bases). Germline V gene lookup returns CDR1 DFQATT and CDR2 SNEGSKA (reference sequence). Trimming took off 7 bases at V and 7 bases at J, with 10 bases between the two ends. This CDR3 has 11 residues. The CDR3 loop reads CSGLRDGELFF. The CDR3 DNA is TGCAGTGGACTGCGGGACGGGGAGCTGTTTTTT.

This clonotype was found a few times. CDR3 in amino acids: CSVDPDLQETQYF. DNA of the CDR3: TGCAGCGTTGATCCGGACTTACAAGAGACCCAGTACTTC. The V call is TRBV29-1, the J call TRBJ2-5, with D perhaps matching TRBD2 (5 bases). V lost 3 bases to trimming and J lost 2 bases, with 10 bases between them. Germline V gene lookup returns CDR1 SQVTM and CDR2 ANQGSEA. This CDR3 is 13 amino acids long.

The chain carries TRBV20-1 and TRBJ2-3; D may match TRBD1 or TRBD2 (6 bases each). The CDR3 contains 16 residues. V lost 3 bases to trimming and J lost 0 bases, with 16 bases between them. Germline CDR1 reads DFQATT; CDR2 reads SNEGSKA (reference sequence). In DNA, the CDR3 is TGCAGTGCTAGTTTGGAGGGGGGCCGTAGCACAGATACGCAGTATTTT. Translation gives CSASLEGGRSTDTQYF.

The chain has TRBV7-3 and TRBJ2-3; D possibly corresponds to TRBD1 (5 bases). Germline loops: CDR1 SGHTA, CDR2 FQGTGA. This CDR3 has 15 residues. V gave up 7 bases and J gave up 4 bases, with 18 bases separating them. CDR3 nucleotides: TGTGCCAGCACCGAAAAGGTGCAGGGCCCAGATACGCAGTATTTT. Translated, it gives CASTEKVQGPDTQYF.

The chain recombines TRBV2 with TRBJ2-7; no clear D. The V and J ends lost 4 bases and 2 bases respectively, with 6 bases between them. CDR3 size: 12 residues. Per the germline V gene, CDR1 is SNHLY and CDR2 is FYNNEI. CDR3 DNA sequence: TGTGCCAGCAGTGTCCCCACCTACGAGCAGTACTTC. Protein sequence: CASSVPTYEQYF.

The CDR3 sequence is CASSRVGGQGTDTQYF. The CDR3 DNA is TGTGCCAGCAGTAGGGTGGGGGGGCAGGGCACAGATACGCAGTATTTT. The rearrangement links TRBV27 to TRBJ2-3; D is possibly TRBD2 (7 bases). V dropped 5 bases and J dropped 1 base, with 16 bases sitting between them. Germline CDR1 is MNHEY and CDR2 is SMNVEV (reference sequence). The length of the CDR3 is 16 residues.

This chain uses TRBV5-1 with TRBJ2-5; tentative D call: TRBD2 (6 bases). Between the trimmed V and J ends, which lost 4 bases and 1 base, there was a span of 11 bases. This CDR3 spans 14 amino acids. Germline CDR1 and CDR2: SGHRS and YFSETQ. DNA of the CDR3: TGCGCCAGCAGCACGGGACTCGTCCAAGAGACCCAGTACTTC. Its protein product is CASSTGLVQETQYF.

The chain is built from TRBV5-1 and TRBJ2-6; no clear D. The CDR3 loop spans 8 amino acids. The V gene's germline CDR1 is SGHRS and CDR2 YFSETQ. The germline V and J ends were trimmed by 2 bases and 19 bases, with 4 bases remaining between them. CDR3 bases: TGCGCCAGCAGCTTTTATACTTTC. Its protein is CASSFYTF.

This clonotype was picked up a small number of times. The rearrangement joins TRBV28 to TRBJ1-2, with TRBD1 matching 8 bases. The V and J ends lost 6 bases and 4 bases, in that order; junction bases with no gene match: 19. The CDR3 consists of 18 residues. Per germline, CDR1 MDHEN and CDR2 SYDVKM. The DNA of the CDR3 is TGTGCCAGCAGCAGCCCTTCGGGGCAGGGGGCGCGGGGCTATGGCTACACCTTC. Amino acid sequence: CASSSPSGQGARGYGYTF.

The table lists this clonotype with a few counts. The CDR3 loop reads CASSQGLQGNGYTF. CDR3 coding DNA: TGTGCCAGCAGCCAAGGGCTGCAGGGTAATGGCTACACCTTC. The chain links TRBV3-1 to TRBJ1-2, with TRBD1 as a possible D gene (5 bases). Trimming took off 1 base at V and 6 bases at J, with 12 bases between the two ends. The germline CDR1 and CDR2 sequences are LGHDT and YNNKEL (reference sequence). The CDR3 extends over 14 amino acids.

This clonotype was seen only a few times. This chain joins TRBV11-2 and TRBJ2-3; 9 nucleotides match TRBD2. Germline assignment: CDR1 SGHAT and CDR2 FQNNGV. V was clipped by 2 bases and J by 4 bases; unmatched bases: 7. The CDR3 is made up of 16 amino acids. CDR3 residues: CASSLWLAGTSDTQYF. In nucleotides, the CDR3 is TGTGCCAGCAGCTTATGGCTAGCGGGGACCTCAGATACGCAGTATTTT.

The chain is built from TRBV30 and TRBJ2-1, with unresolved D. CDR3 size: 13 residues. The V gene's germline CDR1 is GTSNPN and CDR2 SVGIG (reference sequence). V lost 1 base to trimming and J lost 4 bases, with 8 bases between them. The CDR3 loop reads CAWSGISYNEQFF. DNA of the CDR3: TGTGCCTGGAGTGGCATCTCTTACAATGAGCAGTTCTTC.

As regards this clonotype: The junction departs from the called germline gene at one end, perhaps through a read error. The chain couples TRBV7-8 to TRBJ1-2; no clear D. This CDR3 has 13 amino acids. The V gene's germline CDR1 is SGHVS and CDR2 FQNEAQ. For the CDR3, the DNA is TGTGCCAGCAGCTCGTGGATTGCCGGTGGCTACATCTTC. Translating it yields CASSSWIAGGYIF.

The genes are TRBV9 and TRBJ1-2; 7 positions match TRBD1. The CDR3 runs to 16 residues. J was trimmed by 3 bases and V by 0 bases; bases with no gene match: 8. The germline V gene encodes CDR1 SGDLS and CDR2 YYNGEE. CDR3 in DNA: TGTGCCAGCAGCGTAGTGGCAGGGGGAGCTGACTATGGCTACACCTTC. This codes for CASSVVAGGADYGYTF. Drawing the rest from reference TRBV9 and TRBJ1-2, the complete variable domain is DSGVTQTPKHLITATGQRVTLRCSPRSGDLSVYWYQQSLDQGLQFLIQYYNGEERAKGNILERFSAQQFPDLHSELNLSSLELGDSALYFCASSVVAGGADYGYTFGSGTRLTVV.

In this sample, this clonotype turned up a few times. The chain recombines TRBV7-2 with TRBJ2-5; TRBD1 is a possible D gene (7 bases). The germline V and J ends were trimmed by 6 bases and 5 bases, with 16 bases remaining between them. The CDR3 runs to 14 residues. CDR1 and CDR2 (germline): SGHTA, FQGNSA. CDR3 in amino acids: CASRPGGGLETQYF. In nucleotides, the CDR3 is TGTGCCAGCAGGCCAGGAGGGGGCTTGGAGACCCAGTACTTC.

The chain carries TRBV28 and TRBJ2-7; D might be TRBD1 (6 bases). This CDR3 contains 13 residues. Germline CDR1 is MDHEN and CDR2 is SYDVKM. Trimming took off 6 bases at V and 7 bases at J, with 16 bases between the two ends. The CDR3 region has the DNA TGTGCCAGCAGGGACAGTTGGATGGGGGAGCAGTACTTC. As protein: CASRDSWMGEQYF.

The rearrangement uses TRBV7-6 and TRBJ2-1, with D possibly TRBD1 on 5 matching bases. The CDR3 is 17 residues long. The V gene's germline CDR1 is SGHVS and CDR2 FNYEAQ. The germline V and J ends were trimmed by 2 bases and 3 bases, with 17 bases remaining between them. CDR3 sequence: CASSLRAGGALYNEQFF. Here the CDR3 DNA reads TGTGCCAGCAGCTTAAGGGCCGGTGGGGCCCTCTACAATGAGCAGTTCTTC.

This clonotype was seen a few times. The chain joins TRBV20-1 to TRBJ2-7; D uncertain. CDR1 is DFQATT, CDR2 SNEGSKA, per germline (reference sequence). The CDR3 is 13 residues long. The germline V and J ends were trimmed by 6 bases and 2 bases, with 14 bases remaining between them. For the CDR3, the DNA is TGCAGTGCCTTGCAAGCGCTGACCTACGAGCAGTACTTC. Encoded protein: CSALQALTYEQYF.

A note on this clonotype: A read error may account for a junction end that differs from germline. The V call is TRBV20-1, the J call TRBJ2-5; 9 positions agree with TRBD2. The CDR3 length is 12 residues. Germline lookup yields CDR1 DFQATT and CDR2 SNEGSKA (reference sequence). The CDR3 DNA reads as TGCAGTCCTAGCGGGGCCCAAGAGGCCCAGTACTTC. Translating gives CSPSGAQEAQYF.

The V call is TRBV7-2, the J call TRBJ2-1; maybe TRBD1 (5 bases). Germline V gene sequence: CDR1 SGHTA, CDR2 FQGNSA. Trimming left V 5 bases short and J 12 bases short, with 11 bases between. CDR3 length: 11 residues. This chain's CDR3 is CASSPGYGQFF. CDR3 nucleotides: TGTGCCAGCAGCCCAGGGTATGGGCAGTTCTTC. Full variable domain (missing parts from reference TRBV7-2 and TRBJ2-1): GAGVSQSPSNKVTEKGKDVELRCDPISGHTALYWYRQSLGQGLEFLIYFQGNSAPDKSGLPSDRFSAERTGGSVSTLTIQRTQQEDSAVYLCASSPGYGQFFGPGTRLTVL.

The chain joins TRBV20-1 to TRBJ2-4; 8 nucleotides agree with TRBD1. The J call is doubtful: the DNA matches TRBJ2-7 better. The germline gives CDR1 DFQATT, CDR2 SNEGSKA (reference sequence). This CDR3 is 14 amino acids long. This chain's CDR3 is CSASKQGASYEQYF. CDR3 nucleotides: TGCAGTGCTAGTAAGCAGGGGGCTTCCTACGAGCAGTACTTC.

V usage is TRBV12-3 or TRBV12-4 and J usage is TRBJ1-4; D uncertain. The CDR3 contains 15 residues. V lost 3 bases and J lost 4, with 12 bases in between. The CDR3 DNA follows: TGTGCCAGCAGTTTGAGTAGACATCTTAATGAAAAACTGTTTTTT. Its translation is CASSLSRHLNEKLFF.

The chain combines TRBV2 with TRBJ2-3; 7 nucleotides line up with TRBD1. Germline V gene data show CDR1 as SNHLY and CDR2 as FYNNEI. CDR3 length equals 15 residues. V lost 9 bases and J lost 3; bases outside the gene matches: 12. CDR3 in amino acids: CASSEPGQITDTQYF. CDR3 nucleotide sequence: TGTGCCAGTTCTGAACCGGGACAGATAACAGATACGCAGTATTTT.

This clonotype was observed a few times. This sequence joins TRBV6-5 and TRBJ2-4, with a weak D call TRBD1 (6 bases). CDR3 length equals 17 residues. With 2 bases removed from V and 4 bases from J, the gap between germline ends came to 18 bases. CDR1 and CDR2 from the germline V gene are MNHEY and SVGAGI. CDR3 DNA sequence: TGTGCCAGCAGTTACGGGTCAGGGGACCCGTATAAAAACATTCAGTACTTC. It encodes CASSYGSGDPYKNIQYF.

This clonotype has more than one count but fewer than ten. The genes are TRBV9 and TRBJ1-1; D not resolved. Germline-derived CDR1 and CDR2 are SGDLS and YYNGEE. This CDR3 contains 15 residues. The ends were cut back, 0 bases at V and 1 base at J, with 10 bases in the middle. CDR3 sequence: CASSVGGSWNTEAFF. The DNA for the CDR3 is TGTGCCAGCAGCGTAGGAGGTAGCTGGAACACTGAAGCTTTCTTT. Combining the CDR3 with reference TRBV9 and TRBJ1-1 gives the whole variable domain DSGVTQTPKHLITATGQRVTLRCSPRSGDLSVYWYQQSLDQGLQFLIQYYNGEERAKGNILERFSAQQFPDLHSELNLSSLELGDSALYFCASSVGGSWNTEAFFGQGTRLTVV.

This clonotype was seen just once. The chain combines TRBV29-1 with TRBJ1-1; TRBD1 might be the D (5 bases). The germline CDR1 and CDR2 sequences are SQVTM and ANQGSEA. Trimming pared 8 bases from V and 0 bases from J, leaving 10 bases between. This CDR3 has 12 amino acids. This CDR3 reads CSTDRMNTEAFF. CDR3 nucleotides: TGCAGCACCGACAGAATGAACACTGAAGCTTTCTTT. The whole variable domain, remainder taken from reference TRBV29-1 and TRBJ1-1, is SAVISQKPSRDICQRGTSLTIQCQVDSQVTMMFWYRQQPGQSLTLIATANQGSEATYESGFVIDKFPISRPNLTFSTLTVSNMSPEDSSIYLCSTDRMNTEAFFGQGTRLTVV.

Note on this clonotype: One end of the junction is discordant with germline, which a read error may explain. The chain combines TRBV7-2 with TRBJ2-7, with a tentative D call TRBD1 (6 bases). Per the germline V gene, CDR1 is SGHTA and CDR2 is FQGNSA. The CDR3 contains 15 residues. CDR3 residues: CANSFNGGRAYEQYF. Written as DNA, the CDR3 is TGTGCCAACAGCTTTAATGGGGGCAGAGCCTACGAGCAGTACTTC. The entire variable domain, with the rest obtained from reference TRBV7-2 and TRBJ2-7, is as follows: GAGVSQSPSNKVTEKGKDVELRCDPISGHTALYWYRQSLGQGLEFLIYFQGNSAPDKSGLPSDRFSAERTGGSVSTLTIQRTQQEDSAVYLCANSFNGGRAYEQYFGPGTRLTVT.

In this sample, this clonotype turned up once. This chain uses TRBV7-2 with TRBJ2-7; 15 bases align to TRBD2. Trimming cost V 5 bases and J 2 bases; bases outside gene matches: 4. The CDR3 has 16 amino acids. The germline gives CDR1 SGHTA, CDR2 FQGNSA. The CDR3 here is CASSVGLAGGPYEQYF. CDR3 in DNA: TGTGCCAGCAGCGTGGGACTAGCGGGGGGTCCCTACGAGCAGTACTTC.